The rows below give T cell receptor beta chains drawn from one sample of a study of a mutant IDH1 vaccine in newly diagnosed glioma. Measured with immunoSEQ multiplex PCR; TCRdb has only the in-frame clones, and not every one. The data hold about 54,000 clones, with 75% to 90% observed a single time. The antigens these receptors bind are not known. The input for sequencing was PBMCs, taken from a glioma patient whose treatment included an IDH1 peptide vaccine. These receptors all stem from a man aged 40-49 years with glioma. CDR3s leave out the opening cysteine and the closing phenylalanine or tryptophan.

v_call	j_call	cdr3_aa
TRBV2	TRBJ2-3	ASSAVGTDTQY
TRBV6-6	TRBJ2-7	ASGLVGLTY
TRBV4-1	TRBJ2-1	ASSQEAGRGRDEQF
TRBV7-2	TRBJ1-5	ASSLRGGNSNQPQH
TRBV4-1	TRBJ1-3	ASSPTGTRAYTIY
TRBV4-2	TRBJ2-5	ASSQVTSGGPETQY
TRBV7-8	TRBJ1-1	ASSPMTGQGGPEAF
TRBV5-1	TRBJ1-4	ASSLVANEKLF
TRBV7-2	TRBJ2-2	ASSLATPGRSSGTTGELF
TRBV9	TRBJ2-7	ASSVSFQGEQY
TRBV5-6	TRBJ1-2	ASSRYRDLIWGDYGYT
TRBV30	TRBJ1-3	AWTWTSGNTIY
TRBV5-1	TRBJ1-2	ASRPLDREVSYT
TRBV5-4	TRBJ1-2	ASSLGAGQGYYGYT
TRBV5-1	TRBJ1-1	ASSSGPSFMNTEAF
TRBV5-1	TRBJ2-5	ASSLGTASLETQY
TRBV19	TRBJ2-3	ASSGGRPTDTQY
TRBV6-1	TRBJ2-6	ASSVRRGENSGANVLT
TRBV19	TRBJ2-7	ASSIGGDEQY
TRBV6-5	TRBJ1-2	ASSYRGPNYGYT
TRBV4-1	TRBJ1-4	ASRPTGTQTNEKLF
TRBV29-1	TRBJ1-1	SVRGNTEAF
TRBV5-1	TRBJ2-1	ASSLDGGQAYNEQF
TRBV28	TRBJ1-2	ASSSTKGALRT
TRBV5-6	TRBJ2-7	ASSLDWQGDSYEQY
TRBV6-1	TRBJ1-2	ASSEAIGRARGYT
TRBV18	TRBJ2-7	ASSPASRGSYEQY
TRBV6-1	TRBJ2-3	ASSQYRGDTQY
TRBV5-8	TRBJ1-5	ASSQGTGRGSLSQPQH
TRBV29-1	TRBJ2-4	SVDSDRANPY
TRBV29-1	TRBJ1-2	SVGDGLYGYT
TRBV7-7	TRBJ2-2	ASSPAGLNTGELF
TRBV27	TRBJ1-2	ASSFAGQVGYT
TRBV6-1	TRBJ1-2	ASSEFGGYT
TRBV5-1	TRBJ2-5	ASEGPLQETQY
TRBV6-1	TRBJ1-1	ASSAGTGGIGDTEAF
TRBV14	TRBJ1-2	ASSPRTGDPGGYT
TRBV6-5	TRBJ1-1	ASSYSNRGSRTEAF
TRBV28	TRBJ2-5	ASSPGQGIQETQY
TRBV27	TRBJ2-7	ASSYAGTAEQY
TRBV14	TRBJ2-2	ASSRQGGRSGELF
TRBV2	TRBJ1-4	ASRQNLLINEKLF